In this sample, the clone carrying this T cell receptor (beta chain) turned up a few times. The sample belongs to a study of T cells after yellow fever vaccination. Trimming pared 6 bases from V and 4 bases from J, leaving 21 bases between. The CDR3 loop spans 16 amino acids. Each CDR3 protein is one row after TCRdb ran MiXCR on the 5' RACE reads. Found here are around 600,000 distinct CDR3 sequences, approximately 13% of them singletons; the top ten hold more than 13%. The source is a young man who received the YFV17D yellow fever vaccine. The sample in question was PBMCs, obtained on the day of the yellow fever booster vaccination. The genes are TRBV12-3 or TRBV12-4 and TRBJ2-5, with a possible D match to TRBD1 (5 bases). CDR3 nucleotides: TGTGCCAGCAGCCCCACAAGGAAGGGGCGCGGAGAGACCCAGTACTTC. This translates into CASSPTRKGRGETQYF.